These 3 T cell receptor beta chains share one sample of origin, sequenced in a study of cytomegalovirus exposure and HLA in healthy donors. Both 60 Vbeta primers and 13 Jbeta primers went into the PCR. Profiled with immunoSEQ multiplex PCR; TCRdb holds only in-frame clones, not every one. The sample contains 100,000 to 150,000 clones, approximately 80% of which appear only once. Sequenced sample: PBMCs. The receptors were gathered from a man aged 50 to 60 in good health and CMV-seronegative.

This clone appeared a few times. The rearrangement uses TRBV15 and TRBJ1-4; 7 nucleotides align to TRBD1. CDR1 is LNHNV, CDR2 YYDKDF, per germline (reference sequence). The CDR3 extends over 15 amino acids. The trim removed 3 bases at V and 3 bases at J, leaving 4 bases unmatched. The CDR3 reads CATSSGQASNEKLFF. The CDR3 nucleotides are TGTGCCACCAGCAGCGGACAGGCCTCTAATGAAAAACTGTTTTTT. Full variable domain (remainder filled in from reference TRBV15 and TRBJ1-4): DAMVIQNPRYQVTQFGKPVTLSCSQTLNHNVMYWYQQKSSQAPKLLFHYYDKDFNNEADTPDNFQSRRPNTSFCFLDIRSPGLGDTAMYLCATSSGQASNEKLFFGSGTQLSVL.

The chain is built from TRBV6-1 and TRBJ1-3; TRBD1 is a possible D gene (5 bases). Germline CDR1 is MNHNS and CDR2 is SASEGT. This CDR3 region has 15 residues. V lost 0 bases to trimming and J lost 4 bases, with 10 bases between them. CDR3 nucleotides: TGTGCCAGCAGTGAAGCGCGCAGGGTAGGAAACACCATATATTTT. It yields the protein CASSEARRVGNTIYF.

This clone was observed a single time. This rearrangement joins TRBV19 to TRBJ1-5, with TRBD1 matching over 7 bases. This CDR3 comprises 14 residues. The germline V gene encodes CDR1 LNHDA and CDR2 SQIVND (reference sequence). Germline trimming cut 5 bases from V and 9 bases from J; bases unmatched to any gene: 10. The CDR3 DNA follows: TGTGCCAGTAGTCCCGACAGGGATCAGTGGCCCCAGCATTTT. Translated: CASSPDRDQWPQHF. Full variable domain (remainder filled in from reference TRBV19 and TRBJ1-5): DGGITQSPKYLFRKEGQNVTLSCEQNLNHDAMYWYRQDPGQGLRLIYYSQIVNDFQKGDIAEGYSVSREKKESFPLTVTSAQKNPTAFYLCASSPDRDQWPQHFGDGTRLSIL.